One TCR beta chain is described in this entry. This clonotype was detected only a few times. Its binding antigen is unknown. No qualities accompany the bases; no much larger clone lies one base away. CD4+CD45RO+CD25- cells were isolated as memory CD4+ T cells. Tregs, naive and memory CD4+ T cells from tumor, blood and ipsilateral draining lymph nodes of five breast cancer patients underwent full-length TCR alpha and beta sequencing. Tumor tissue, along with lymph nodes from ipsilateral axillary dissection, was perfused with PBS, minced, and then digested using collagenase I and hyaluronidase. Mononuclear cells from lymph nodes or approximately 50 ml of peripheral blood were isolated by Ficoll density gradient centrifugation. A purity exceeding 90% was confirmed by FACS for the sorted cell populations. This sample stems from a study (dated by TCRdb to about 2015). Describing the broader study: Whether tumor-infiltrating Tregs in breast cancer are recruited from blood Tregs or converted in situ from other CD4+ T cell subsets was tested. General findings and caveats noted by the study authors: In terms of TCR gene usage, tumor memory CD4+ T cells clustered together with blood and lymph node memory CD4+ cells, as well as with lymph node naive CD4+ cells. The validation in the larger cohort was limited to a single TCR beta V-J rearrangement instead of whole repertoires. Tumor-infiltrating Treg TCR alpha and beta sequences overlapped most with tumor naive CD4+ T cells, then with blood naive CD4+ T cells.

Full-length TCR variable regions were amplified by 5' RACE PCR with constant-region reverse primers, and semi-nested PCR with Nested Universal Primer A was subsequently performed. Using the ReliaPrep RNA Cell Miniprep System, total RNA was extracted, and the SMARTer RACE 5'/3' Kit was then used to reverse transcribe the RNA into 5'RACE-ready cDNA. Multiplex adaptors were used to barcode the full-length TCR alpha and beta libraries, which were then sequenced on an Illumina MiSeq. Turning to the authors' computational methods: For each of nine subset-tissue groups, sequencing data from the five patients were combined, and the groups were compared by unsupervised clustering of TCR gene usage. The Morisita-Horn index was used to calculate repertoire similarity, with shared sequences weighted according to their contribution to each repertoire. TCRdb handled the public reads itself, with Q25 trimming in fastp and clone calling in MiXCR, and kept productive beta chains. Rows with a matching CDR3 protein are joined into one entry that keeps the most common DNA and genes. The V and J calls come from TCRdb's annotation, not from the publication. The sample data list about 64,000 distinct CDR3 sequences, and roughly 23% of these were observed just once. The top ten hold approximately 3% of the sample.

The CDR3 runs 14 amino acids, cysteine and phenylalanine included. The sequence is cut down to CDR3 DNA, 42 bases in frame from base 1. The trim is 1 base for V and 5 bases for J, with a gap of 11 bases between the germline ends. CDR1 is given as SGHRS and CDR2 as YFSETQ, both from the germline V gene. The receptor comes from a female donor with breast cancer. Input material: memory CD4+ T cells sorted from a lymph node. According to the study, the label for this sample's cell subset or site signals: memory CD4+ T cells, CD4+CD45RO+CD25-. The chain is encoded by TRBV5-1 joined to TRBJ2-3; no D gene call is confident. In nucleotide form, the sequence is TGCGCCAGCAGCTTGAGTGGCGCCCGAGATACGCAGTATTTT. It is translated as CASSLSGARDTQYF.